Listed here are 9 T cell receptor beta chains from one sample, sequenced in a study of identical twins. TCRdb re-derived calls from the 5' RACE reads in MiXCR, one entry per CDR3 protein. Found here are about 530,000 distinct CDR3 sequences, about 16% of them singletons; the top ten hold more than 0.4%. The same sample was also studied in work on yellow fever vaccine responses in identical twins.

Sample: CD4+ T cells sorted from blood. The receptors stem from a woman younger than 35 in good health.

Ten or more counts support this clonotype. The J gene is TRBJ2-3, the V gene TRBV5-1; TRBD1 agrees at 8 bases. With V trimmed by 2 bases and J by 6 bases, 8 bases remained unmatched. The CDR3 totals 15 residues. Germline V gene data show CDR1 as SGHRS and CDR2 as YFSETQ. As DNA, the CDR3 is TGCGCCAGCAGCTTCTGGGGGACAGGTCCGGATACGCAGTATTTT. This sequence encodes CASSFWGTGPDTQYF. Full variable domain (outside the CDR3, taken from reference TRBV5-1 and TRBJ2-3): KAGVTQTPRYLIKTRGQQVTLSCSPISGHRSVSWYQQTPGQGLQFLFEYFSETQRNKGNFPGRFSGRQFSNSRSEMNVSTLELGDSALYLCASSFWGTGPDTQYFGPGTRLTVL.

This clonotype was seen a handful of times. V usage is TRBV5-8 and J usage is TRBJ1-5; 7 bases map to TRBD1. J lost 0 bases, V lost 4 bases, and 10 bases had no gene match. CDR1 is SGHTS, CDR2 YDEGEE, per germline. The CDR3 extends over 17 amino acids. CDR3 region: CASSLGTDSYSNQPQHF. DNA for the CDR3: TGTGCCAGCAGCCTGGGGACAGATTCATATAGCAATCAGCCCCAGCATTTT.

The genes are TRBV7-2 and TRBJ1-6; possibly TRBD1 for D (6 bases). Between the trimmed V and J ends, which lost 1 base and 8 bases, there was a span of 12 bases. The CDR3 has 15 amino acids. Per the germline V gene, CDR1 is SGHTA and CDR2 is FQGNSA. The CDR3 nucleotides read TGTGCCAGCAGCTTAGTCGGGGGCATTGATTCACCCCTCCACTTT. This codes for CASSLVGGIDSPLHF.

This clonotype has just a few counts. The chain is built from TRBV20-1 and TRBJ2-7, with 9 bases identical to TRBD1. The V and J ends lost 3 bases and 4 bases, in that order; junction bases with no gene match: 7. The CDR3 runs to 14 residues. Looked up from germline, CDR1 is DFQATT and CDR2 is SNEGSKA (reference sequence). The CDR3 nucleotides are TGCAGTGCTAGGTACAGGGGGCAGAGTTACGAGCAGTACTTC. It is translated as CSARYRGQSYEQYF.

This clonotype was found a few times. The rearrangement links TRBV10-3 to TRBJ2-5, with 7 bases aligning to TRBD2. Germline V CDR1 and CDR2: ENHRY, SYGVKD. This CDR3 has 13 amino acids. The V and J ends lost 10 bases and 2 bases, in that order; junction bases with no gene match: 7. This chain's CDR3 is CATTRDYQETQYF. The CDR3, as DNA: TGTGCCACCACGAGGGACTATCAAGAGACCCAGTACTTC.

This rearrangement joins TRBV5-1 to TRBJ2-6, with a tentative D call TRBD1 (7 bases). The V end was cut by 3 bases, the J end by 0 bases, with 16 bases between. Germline CDR1 is SGHRS and CDR2 is YFSETQ. This CDR3 contains 18 residues. The CDR3 is CASSSRGTAYSGANVLTF. CDR3 nucleotides: TGCGCCAGCAGCTCACGCGGGACAGCCTACTCTGGGGCCAACGTCCTGACTTTC. The full variable domain, completed using reference TRBV5-1 and TRBJ2-6, is KAGVTQTPRYLIKTRGQQVTLSCSPISGHRSVSWYQQTPGQGLQFLFEYFSETQRNKGNFPGRFSGRQFSNSRSEMNVSTLELGDSALYLCASSSRGTAYSGANVLTFGAGSRLTVL.

The V gene is TRBV12-3 or TRBV12-4, the J gene TRBJ2-5; perhaps TRBD1 as D (7 bases). V dropped 2 bases and J dropped 3 bases, with 16 bases sitting between them. The CDR3 extends over 16 amino acids. CDR3 region: CASSLLRGRGEETQYF. In DNA form, the CDR3 reads TGTGCCAGCAGTTTATTGAGGGGGCGGGGTGAAGAGACCCAGTACTTC.

The chain is built from TRBV4-1 and TRBJ2-1; 8 nucleotides agree with TRBD1. CDR3 length: 16 residues. In germline, CDR1 is MGHRA, CDR2 YSYEKL. The ends lost 0 bases at V and 3 bases at J; junction bases unmatched: 4. CDR3 amino acids: CASSQDYGQGYNEQFF. Here the CDR3 DNA reads TGCGCCAGCAGCCAAGATTATGGACAGGGCTACAATGAGCAGTTCTTC.

This clonotype was observed a handful of times. The V call is TRBV28, the J call TRBJ1-5; tentatively, D is TRBD1 (6 bases). Germline V gene lookup returns CDR1 MDHEN and CDR2 SYDVKM. The CDR3 is made up of 16 amino acids. V was clipped by 6 bases and J by 0 bases, with 15 bases between them. DNA for the CDR3: TGTGCCAGCAGGGTCCCTGACAGGTTTAGCAATCAGCCCCAGCATTTT. Its translation is CASRVPDRFSNQPQHF.